These T cell receptor beta chains were read from a single sample in a study of T cells after yellow fever vaccination. TCRdb re-derived calls from the 5' RACE reads in MiXCR, one entry per CDR3 protein. The sample yields 200,000 to 300,000 distinct CDR3 sequences, roughly 6.2% seen once. The starting material was CD4+ T cells sorted from PBMCs, obtained on the day of the yellow fever booster vaccination. These receptors were obtained from a man under 40 who received the YFV17D yellow fever vaccine. Both conserved end residues are part of each CDR3. A D gene is named only where the DNA matches it firmly. Where a row states a size, it is once, few, many or the class of an expanded clone; other rows omit it.

cdr3_nt,cdr3_aa,v_call,clone_size,d_call,j_call
TGCGCCAGCAGCCCTGGACAGGGGGCTTGGAACACTGAAGCTTTCTTT,CASSPGQGAWNTEAFF,TRBV5-1,NA,TRBD1,TRBJ1-1
TGTGCCAGCAGAGCCCCTAGCGGGGGGGGCCACGAGCAGTACTTC,CASRAPSGGGHEQYF,TRBV6-5,NA,TRBD2,TRBJ2-7
TGTGCCAGCAGCTTTGGGACAGGGAGGGATGAGCAGTTCTTC,CASSFGTGRDEQFF,TRBV5-5,many,TRBD1,TRBJ2-1
TGCGCCAGCAGCACCGGACAGGGGGCGACTGAAGCTTTCTTT,CASSTGQGATEAFF,TRBV5-1,few,TRBD1,TRBJ1-1
TGCGCCAGCAGCTCTTCCGGGACAGGTGCGGAAAAACTGTTTTTT,CASSSSGTGAEKLFF,TRBV5-1,few,TRBD1,TRBJ1-4
TGTGCCAGCAGCTACGACCGGGACAGGGTCTACGAGCAGTACTTC,CASSYDRDRVYEQYF,TRBV7-2,NA,TRBD1,TRBJ2-7
TGTGCCAGCAGCCAGGGACAGTGGGGCACTGAAGCTTTCTTT,CASSQGQWGTEAFF,TRBV7-2,NA,TRBD1,TRBJ1-1
TGTGCCACCAGTGATGCCGGGACTAGCGGGACTGGGAATGAGCAGTTCTTC,CATSDAGTSGTGNEQFF,TRBV24-1,few,TRBD2,TRBJ2-1
TGTGCCAGTAGTATGTTTAGTTGGGACAATGAGCAGTTCTTC,CASSMFSWDNEQFF,TRBV19,few,NA,TRBJ2-1
TGCAGTCTACAGGGTTCGAACACCGGGGAGCTGTTTTTT,CSLQGSNTGELFF,TRBV20-1,NA,NA,TRBJ2-2
TGTGCCAGCAGTTTAGGGCGGGGTGAGCAGTTCTTC,CASSLGRGEQFF,TRBV12-3/TRBV12-4,many,NA,TRBJ2-1
TGTGCCAGCAGTTACTCTTTTAGGCTAGCGGGAGTCCCCAATGAGCAGTTCTTC,CASSYSFRLAGVPNEQFF,TRBV6-5,NA,TRBD2,TRBJ2-1
TGCAGTGCCCCACCCCGTGACAGGGGGCCTTTTTCAGGGACTGAAGCTTTCTTT,CSAPPRDRGPFSGTEAFF,TRBV20-1,many,TRBD1,TRBJ1-1
TGTGCCAGCAGTAGCGCCGGTTTGTATGAGCAGTTCTTC,CASSSAGLYEQFF,TRBV27,few,NA,TRBJ2-1
TGTGCCAGCAGTCCTCCCCCCCATAGTAGGAACATTCAGTACTTC,CASSPPPHSRNIQYF,TRBV28,NA,NA,TRBJ2-4
TGTGCCATCAGTGAGCCCTCCGGGACCCGGACCTACGAGCAGTACTTC,CAISEPSGTRTYEQYF,TRBV10-3,many,NA,TRBJ2-7
TGTGCCAGCAGCTCGGGACTAGCGGGAGGGCTAAGGGAGACCCAGTACTTC,CASSSGLAGGLRETQYF,TRBV7-6,few,TRBD2,TRBJ2-5
TGCAGTGCTAGTTTGACGGGCGAGCAGTACTTC,CSASLTGEQYF,TRBV20-1,many,NA,TRBJ2-7
TGTGCCCCACAGGGTTTAGGTAACGAGCAGTACTTC,CAPQGLGNEQYF,TRBV30,NA,NA,TRBJ2-7
TGTGCCAGTTCAAAGGCGGGAGGGGGCAATGAGCAGTTCTTC,CASSKAGGGNEQFF,TRBV19,few,TRBD2,TRBJ2-1
TGCAGCGTTGTCCCCAGCCTGAAACTGCAAGAGACCCAGTACTTC,CSVVPSLKLQETQYF,TRBV29-1,few,NA,TRBJ2-5
TGTGCCACCCTCGGGACTAGCGGGAGGGAGACCCAGTACTTC,CATLGTSGRETQYF,TRBV25-1,few,TRBD2,TRBJ2-5
TGCGCCAGCAGTCTCGGACTAGCGGAACTCCGGGAGACCCAGTACTTC,CASSLGLAELRETQYF,TRBV5-1,many,TRBD2,TRBJ2-5
TGCAGTGTGAATCCGGGACTAGCGGGAGAAGAGCAGTACTTC,CSVNPGLAGEEQYF,TRBV20-1,few,TRBD2,TRBJ2-7
TGCGCCAGCAGCCAGAACGTACCGAGCGGGAGGGCCATAACAGATACGCAGTATTTT,CASSQNVPSGRAITDTQYF,TRBV4-3,many,TRBD2,TRBJ2-3
TGTGCCAGTACTTTGGTGGCTAGCGGGGACAATGAGCAGTTCTTC,CASTLVASGDNEQFF,TRBV19,few,TRBD2,TRBJ2-1
TGCAGTGCTAGTATAGCGGGCACAGATACGCAGTATTTT,CSASIAGTDTQYF,TRBV20-1,many,NA,TRBJ2-3
TGCGCCAGCACCCGGGCCGGGGGCACAGAGACCCAGTACTTC,CASTRAGGTETQYF,TRBV5-1,few,NA,TRBJ2-5
TGTGCCAGTAGACAGGGATTAAATCAGCCCCAGCATTTT,CASRQGLNQPQHF,TRBV19,many,NA,TRBJ1-5
TGTGCCAGTAGTATACCAGGAAAGAATCAGCCCCAGCATTTT,CASSIPGKNQPQHF,TRBV19,NA,NA,TRBJ1-5
TGCAGTGCTAGAGGTCCGAGCGGAGTCTACGAGCAGTACTTC,CSARGPSGVYEQYF,TRBV20-1,NA,NA,TRBJ2-7
TGTGCCAGCAGCCACACTAACACCGGGGAGCTGTTTTTT,CASSHTNTGELFF,TRBV7-9,NA,NA,TRBJ2-2
TGTGCCACCAGTGACCCCGGGAGAAAAGAGACCCAGTACTTC,CATSDPGRKETQYF,TRBV24-1,NA,NA,TRBJ2-5
TGTGCCAGCACCGTCCTGCCCGGGACAGGGGGCTACAATGAGCAGTTCTTC,CASTVLPGTGGYNEQFF,TRBV4-2,NA,TRBD1,TRBJ2-1
TGTGCCTGGATACCGGGGGGGGCCCGGGAGACCCAGTACTTC,CAWIPGGARETQYF,TRBV30,few,TRBD2,TRBJ2-5
TGTGCCAGCTACCCGGAAGCACAAGAGACCCAGTACTTC,CASYPEAQETQYF,TRBV2,NA,NA,TRBJ2-5
TGCAGTGCTACTATTCCGGGACAGAGGAATGAGCAGTTCTTC,CSATIPGQRNEQFF,TRBV20-1,many,TRBD1,TRBJ2-1
TGTGCCAGCAGCGCCGGGTTTTTGACGCAGTATTTT,CASSAGFLTQYF,TRBV6-5,many,NA,TRBJ2-3
TGTGCCAGCCACGAGCCGGGACGCACTGCTTCACCCCTCCACTTT,CASHEPGRTASPLHF,TRBV28,NA,NA,TRBJ1-6
TGTGCCAGCAGCTTAGCCCCCGGGACTAGCGGGAGCAAGACCTACAATGAGCAGTTCTTC,CASSLAPGTSGSKTYNEQFF,TRBV7-8,few,TRBD2,TRBJ2-1
TGTGCCAGCACTATGACAAGACTAACGGATACGCAGTATTTT,CASTMTRLTDTQYF,TRBV6-2/TRBV6-3,few,NA,TRBJ2-3